Given below is one TCR beta chain in context. Sequenced by immunoSEQ multiplex PCR; TCRdb stores in-frame clones only, minus some. The profile shows hundreds of thousands of clones, about nine tenths of them singletons. This CDR3 region has 18 residues. Trimming shortened V by 0 bases and J by 4 bases, and 16 bases separated the two germline ends. Germline V lookup: CDR1 MNHEY, CDR2 SMNVEV (reference sequence). This sample was included in a study of cytomegalovirus exposure and HLA in healthy donors. This rearrangement joins TRBV27 to TRBJ2-6, with D possibly matching TRBD2 (5 bases). The origin of this receptor is a woman between 18 and 29 years old in good health and CMV-seronegative. The sequencing sample was made of PBMCs. CDR3 sequence reads: CASSLSGYWGAGANVLTF. The CDR3 DNA reads TGTGCCAGCAGTTTATCCGGATATTGGGGAGCCGGGGCCAACGTCCTGACTTTC.